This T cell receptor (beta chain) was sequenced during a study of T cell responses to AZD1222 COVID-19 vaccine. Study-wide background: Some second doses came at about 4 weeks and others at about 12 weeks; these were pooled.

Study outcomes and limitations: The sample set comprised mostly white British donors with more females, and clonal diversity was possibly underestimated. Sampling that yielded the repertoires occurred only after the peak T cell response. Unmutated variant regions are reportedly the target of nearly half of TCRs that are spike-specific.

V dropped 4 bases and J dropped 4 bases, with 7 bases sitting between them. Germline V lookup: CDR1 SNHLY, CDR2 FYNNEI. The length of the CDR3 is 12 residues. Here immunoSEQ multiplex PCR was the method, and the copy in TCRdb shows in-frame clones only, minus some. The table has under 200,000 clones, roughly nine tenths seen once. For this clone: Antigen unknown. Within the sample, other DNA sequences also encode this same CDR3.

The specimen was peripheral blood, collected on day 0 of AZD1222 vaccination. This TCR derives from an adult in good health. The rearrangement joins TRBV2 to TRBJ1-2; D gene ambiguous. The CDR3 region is CASSGSAYGYTF. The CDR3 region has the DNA TGTGCCAGCAGTGGTTCCGCCTATGGCTACACCTTC.